These 5 T cell receptor beta chains came from one sample sequenced in a study of cytomegalovirus exposure and HLA in healthy donors. 13 Jbeta primers and 60 Vbeta primers were used for the PCR. Profiled with immunoSEQ multiplex PCR; TCRdb holds only in-frame clones, not every one. The table lists roughly 170,000 clones, 80% of them singletons. Sequencing input: PBMCs. The source is a woman in her forties or fifties in good health and CMV-seropositive.

This clone turned up a few times. The rearrangement links TRBV5-5 to TRBJ2-2, with D unclear. Germline V gene sequence: CDR1 SGHKS, CDR2 YYEKEE (reference sequence). V was trimmed by 0 bases and J by 5 bases, leaving 8 bases between them. The CDR3 consists of 14 residues. The CDR3 reads CASSLVIPTGELFF. CDR3 nucleotides: TGTGCCAGCAGCTTGGTAATTCCGACCGGGGAGCTGTTTTTT.

This chain uses TRBV7-9 with TRBJ1-4; D unclear. The CDR3 runs to 13 residues. V was trimmed by 2 bases and J by 8 bases, leaving 9 bases between them. Germline V gives CDR1 SEHNR, CDR2 FQNEAQ (reference sequence). For the CDR3, the DNA is TGTGCCAGCAGCTTATCCCCGGAGGAAAAACTGTTTTTT. Translating gives CASSLSPEEKLFF.

The genes are TRBV5-1 and TRBJ2-2; D might be TRBD1 (6 bases). Germline CDR1 reads SGHRS; CDR2 reads YFSETQ. Trimming took off 7 bases at V and 1 base at J, with 11 bases between the two ends. The CDR3 has 14 residues. The CDR3 protein is CASEPTGNTGELFF. As DNA, the CDR3 is TGCGCCAGCGAACCGACAGGGAACACCGGGGAGCTGTTTTTT.

This clone was detected only once. The chain carries TRBV28 and TRBJ1-1; maybe TRBD1 (5 bases). CDR1 and CDR2 (germline): MDHEN, SYDVKM. The CDR3 runs to 15 residues. Trimming stripped 0 bases from V and 0 bases from J, with 8 bases between. CDR3 in DNA: TGTGCCAGCAGTTTATGGACAGAAATGAACACTGAAGCTTTCTTT. It specifies CASSLWTEMNTEAFF.

J is TRBJ2-1 and V is TRBV5-4, with 11 bases that match TRBD2. The CDR3 length is 15 residues. V was pared by 4 bases and J by 10 bases, with 10 bases of the junction left unmatched. In germline, CDR1 is SGHNT, CDR2 YYREEE (reference sequence). The DNA for the CDR3 is TGTGCCAGCAGCACCCCTAGCGGGAGGACGGGAGAGCAGTTCTTC. Translating gives CASSTPSGRTGEQFF.